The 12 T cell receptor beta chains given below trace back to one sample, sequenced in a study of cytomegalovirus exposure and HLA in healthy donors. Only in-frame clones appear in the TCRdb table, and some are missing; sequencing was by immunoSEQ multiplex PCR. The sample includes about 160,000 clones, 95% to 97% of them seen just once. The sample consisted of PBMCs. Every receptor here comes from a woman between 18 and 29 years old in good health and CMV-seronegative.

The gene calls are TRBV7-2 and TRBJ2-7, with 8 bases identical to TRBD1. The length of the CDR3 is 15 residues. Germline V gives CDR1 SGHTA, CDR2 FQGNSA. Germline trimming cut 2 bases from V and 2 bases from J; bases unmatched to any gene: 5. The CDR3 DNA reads TGTGCCAGCAGCTTATGGGGACAGGTGGCCTACGAGCAGTACTTC. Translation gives CASSLWGQVAYEQYF.

CDR3 DNA sequence: TGTGCCAGCAGTTTCACACAGGGGTATAGGTCTGAAGCTTTCTTT. It specifies CASSFTQGYRSEAFF. The genes are TRBV6-5 and TRBJ1-1, with 7 bases fitting TRBD1. CDR3 length equals 15 residues. From germline, CDR1 is MNHEY and CDR2 SVGAGI. V lost 4 bases, J lost 6 bases, and 11 bases stayed unmatched.

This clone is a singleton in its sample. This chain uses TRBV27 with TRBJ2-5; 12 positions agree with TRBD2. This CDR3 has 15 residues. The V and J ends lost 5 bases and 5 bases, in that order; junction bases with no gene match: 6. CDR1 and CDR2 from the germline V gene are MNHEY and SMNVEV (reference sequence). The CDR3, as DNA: TGTGCCAGCAGTCCACGAACTAGCGGGGGGGAGACCCAGTACTTC. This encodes CASSPRTSGGETQYF.

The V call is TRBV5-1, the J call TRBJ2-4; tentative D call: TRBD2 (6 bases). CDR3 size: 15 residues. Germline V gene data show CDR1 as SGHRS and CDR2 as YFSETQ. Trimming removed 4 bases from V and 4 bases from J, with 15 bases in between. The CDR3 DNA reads TGCGCCAGCAGCCCCGGGACCGGGGGAAAAAACATTCAGTACTTC. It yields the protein CASSPGTGGKNIQYF.

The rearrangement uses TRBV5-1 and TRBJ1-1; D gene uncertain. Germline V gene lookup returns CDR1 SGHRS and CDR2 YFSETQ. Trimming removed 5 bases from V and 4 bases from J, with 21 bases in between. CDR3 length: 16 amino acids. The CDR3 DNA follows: TGCGCCAGCAGGGAGGGCAGCCGCGAGTGGAGCACTGAAGCTTTCTTT. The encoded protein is CASREGSREWSTEAFF.

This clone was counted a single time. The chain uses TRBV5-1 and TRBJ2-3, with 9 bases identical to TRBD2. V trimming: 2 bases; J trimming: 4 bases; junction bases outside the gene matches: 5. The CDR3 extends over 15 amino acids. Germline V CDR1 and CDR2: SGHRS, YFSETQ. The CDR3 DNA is TGCGCCAGCAGCTTCGGCGGGGGGGGGTCAGATACGCAGTATTTT. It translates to CASSFGGGGSDTQYF.

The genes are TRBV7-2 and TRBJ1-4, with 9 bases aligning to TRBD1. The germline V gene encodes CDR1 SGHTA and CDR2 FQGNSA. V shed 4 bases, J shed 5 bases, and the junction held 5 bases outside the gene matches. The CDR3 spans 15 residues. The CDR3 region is CASSYYRGRNEKLFF. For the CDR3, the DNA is TGTGCCAGCAGCTATTACAGGGGGCGGAATGAAAAACTGTTTTTT. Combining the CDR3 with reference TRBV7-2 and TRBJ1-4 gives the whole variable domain GAGVSQSPSNKVTEKGKDVELRCDPISGHTALYWYRQSLGQGLEFLIYFQGNSAPDKSGLPSDRFSAERTGGSVSTLTIQRTQQEDSAVYLCASSYYRGRNEKLFFGSGTQLSVL.

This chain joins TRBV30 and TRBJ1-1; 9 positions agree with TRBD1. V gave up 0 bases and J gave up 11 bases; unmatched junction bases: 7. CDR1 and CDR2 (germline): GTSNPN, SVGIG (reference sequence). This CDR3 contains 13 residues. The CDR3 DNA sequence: TGTGCCTGGAGTGTACAGGGGGCGGCTAGGGCTTTCTTT. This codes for CAWSVQGAARAFF.

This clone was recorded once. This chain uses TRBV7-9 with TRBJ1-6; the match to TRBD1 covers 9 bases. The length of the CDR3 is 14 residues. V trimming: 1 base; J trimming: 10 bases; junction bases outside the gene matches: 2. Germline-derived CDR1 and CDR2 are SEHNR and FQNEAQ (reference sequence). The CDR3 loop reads CASSLGTGDSPLHF. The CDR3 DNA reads TGTGCCAGCAGCTTAGGGACAGGGGACTCACCCCTCCACTTT.

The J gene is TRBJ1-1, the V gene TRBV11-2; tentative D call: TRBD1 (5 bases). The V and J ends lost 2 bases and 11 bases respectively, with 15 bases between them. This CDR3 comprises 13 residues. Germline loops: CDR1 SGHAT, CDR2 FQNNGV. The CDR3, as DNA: TGTGCCAGCAGCTTAATCCTAGGGGTTACTGCTTTCTTT. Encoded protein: CASSLILGVTAFF.

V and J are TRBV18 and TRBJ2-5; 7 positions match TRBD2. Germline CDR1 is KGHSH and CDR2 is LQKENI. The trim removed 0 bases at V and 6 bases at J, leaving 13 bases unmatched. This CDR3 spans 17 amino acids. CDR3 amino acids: CASSPPGRGGVQKTQYF. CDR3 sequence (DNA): TGTGCCAGCTCACCACCGGGTCGGGGAGGGGTTCAGAAGACCCAGTACTTC.

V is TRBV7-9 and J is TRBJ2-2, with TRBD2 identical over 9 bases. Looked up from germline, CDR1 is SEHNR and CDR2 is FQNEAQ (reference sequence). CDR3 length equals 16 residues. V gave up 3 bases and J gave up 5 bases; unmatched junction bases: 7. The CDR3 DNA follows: TGTGCCAGCAGCTTTTCGCGGGGGGGTACGACCGGGGAGCTGTTTTTT. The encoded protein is CASSFSRGGTTGELFF.